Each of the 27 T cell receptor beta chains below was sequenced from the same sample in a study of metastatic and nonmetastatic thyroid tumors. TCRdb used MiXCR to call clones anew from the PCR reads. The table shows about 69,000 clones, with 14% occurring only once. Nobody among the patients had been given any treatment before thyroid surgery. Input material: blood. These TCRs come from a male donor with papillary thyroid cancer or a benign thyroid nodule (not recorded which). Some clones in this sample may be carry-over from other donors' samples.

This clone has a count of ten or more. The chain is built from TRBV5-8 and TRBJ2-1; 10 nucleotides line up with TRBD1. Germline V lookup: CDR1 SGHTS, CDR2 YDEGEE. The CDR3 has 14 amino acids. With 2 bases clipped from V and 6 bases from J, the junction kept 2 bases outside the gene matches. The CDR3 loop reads CASSFGTGVNEQFF. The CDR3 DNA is TGTGCCAGCAGCTTCGGGACAGGGGTCAATGAGCAGTTCTTC.

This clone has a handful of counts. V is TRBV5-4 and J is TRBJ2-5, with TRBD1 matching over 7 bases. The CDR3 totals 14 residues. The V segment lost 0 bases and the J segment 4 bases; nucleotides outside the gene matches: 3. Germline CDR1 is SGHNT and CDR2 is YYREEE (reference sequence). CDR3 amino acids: CASSLEPGGETQYF. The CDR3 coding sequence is TGTGCCAGCAGCTTGGAACCAGGGGGAGAGACCCAGTACTTC. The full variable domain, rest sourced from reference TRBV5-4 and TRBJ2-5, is ETGVTQSPTHLIKTRGQQVTLRCSSQSGHNTVSWYQQALGQGPQFIFQYYREEENGRGNFPPRFSGLQFPNYSSELNVNALELDDSALYLCASSLEPGGETQYFGPGTRLLVL.

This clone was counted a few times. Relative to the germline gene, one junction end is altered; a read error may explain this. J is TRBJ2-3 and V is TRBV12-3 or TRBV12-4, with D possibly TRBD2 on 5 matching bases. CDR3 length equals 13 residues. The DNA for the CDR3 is TGTGACAGCGAAATTCGGGGAACAGATACGCAGTATTTT. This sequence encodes CDSEIRGTDTQYF.

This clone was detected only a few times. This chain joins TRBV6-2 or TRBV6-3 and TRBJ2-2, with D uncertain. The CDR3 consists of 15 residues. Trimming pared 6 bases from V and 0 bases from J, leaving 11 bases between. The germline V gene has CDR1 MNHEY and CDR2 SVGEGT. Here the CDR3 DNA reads TGTGCCAGCAGATGGAAATGGCCGAACACCGGGGAGCTGTTTTTT. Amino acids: CASRWKWPNTGELFF.

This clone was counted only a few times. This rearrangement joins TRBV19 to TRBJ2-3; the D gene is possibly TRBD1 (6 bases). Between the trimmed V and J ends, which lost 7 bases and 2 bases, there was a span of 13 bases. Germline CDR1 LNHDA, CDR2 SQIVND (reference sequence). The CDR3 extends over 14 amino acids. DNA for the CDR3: TGTGCCAGTATTATGTTGGGGGCCACAGATACGCAGTATTTT. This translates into CASIMLGATDTQYF. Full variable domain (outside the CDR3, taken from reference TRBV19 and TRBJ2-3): DGGITQSPKYLFRKEGQNVTLSCEQNLNHDAMYWYRQDPGQGLRLIYYSQIVNDFQKGDIAEGYSVSREKKESFPLTVTSAQKNPTAFYLCASIMLGATDTQYFGPGTRLTVL.

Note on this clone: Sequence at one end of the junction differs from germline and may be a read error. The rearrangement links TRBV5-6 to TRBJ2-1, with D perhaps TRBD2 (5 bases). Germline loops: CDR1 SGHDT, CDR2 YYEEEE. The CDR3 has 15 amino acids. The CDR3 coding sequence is TGTGCCAGCGGAGGTAGCGTGAGAACTTACAATGAGCAATTCTTC. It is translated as CASGGSVRTYNEQFF.

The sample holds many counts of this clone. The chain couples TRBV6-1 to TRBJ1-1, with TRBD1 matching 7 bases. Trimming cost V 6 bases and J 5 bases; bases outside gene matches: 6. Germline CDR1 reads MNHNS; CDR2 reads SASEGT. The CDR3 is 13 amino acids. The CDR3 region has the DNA TGTGCCAGCAGACAGACAGGGTGGACTGAAGCTTTCTTT. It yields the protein CASRQTGWTEAFF.

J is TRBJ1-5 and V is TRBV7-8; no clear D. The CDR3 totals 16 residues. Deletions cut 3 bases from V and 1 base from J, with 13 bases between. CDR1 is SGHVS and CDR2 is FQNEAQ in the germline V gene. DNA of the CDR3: TGTGCCAGCAGCTTCCTATGGGTTGCGAGCAATCAGCCCCAGCATTTT. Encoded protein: CASSFLWVASNQPQHF.

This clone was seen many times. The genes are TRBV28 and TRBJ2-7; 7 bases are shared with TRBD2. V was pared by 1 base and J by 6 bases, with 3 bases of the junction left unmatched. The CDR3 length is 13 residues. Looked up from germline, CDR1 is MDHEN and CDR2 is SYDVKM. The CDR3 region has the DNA TGTGCCAGCAGTTTATCGGGGGGTATCGAGCAGTACTTC. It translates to CASSLSGGIEQYF.

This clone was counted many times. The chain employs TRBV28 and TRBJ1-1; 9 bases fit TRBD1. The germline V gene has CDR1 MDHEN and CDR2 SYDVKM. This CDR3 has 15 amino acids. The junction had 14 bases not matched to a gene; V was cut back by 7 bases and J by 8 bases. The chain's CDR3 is CASTPRGTGKREAFF. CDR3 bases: TGTGCCAGCACCCCCCGGGGGACAGGGAAGAGGGAAGCTTTCTTT.

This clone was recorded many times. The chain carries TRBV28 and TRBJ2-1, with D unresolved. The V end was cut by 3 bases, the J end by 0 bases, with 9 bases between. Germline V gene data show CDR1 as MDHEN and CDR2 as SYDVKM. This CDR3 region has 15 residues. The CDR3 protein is CASSFTLSSYNEQFF. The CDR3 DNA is TGTGCCAGCAGTTTTACCCTTAGCTCCTACAATGAGCAGTTCTTC.

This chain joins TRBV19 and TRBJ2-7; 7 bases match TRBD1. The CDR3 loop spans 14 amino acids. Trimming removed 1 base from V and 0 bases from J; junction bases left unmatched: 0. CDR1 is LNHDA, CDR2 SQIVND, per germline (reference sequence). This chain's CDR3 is CASSIGTGSYEQYF. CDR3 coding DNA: TGTGCCAGTAGTATAGGGACAGGCTCCTACGAGCAGTACTTC. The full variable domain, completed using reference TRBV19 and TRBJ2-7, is DGGITQSPKYLFRKEGQNVTLSCEQNLNHDAMYWYRQDPGQGLRLIYYSQIVNDFQKGDIAEGYSVSREKKESFPLTVTSAQKNPTAFYLCASSIGTGSYEQYFGPGTRLTVT.

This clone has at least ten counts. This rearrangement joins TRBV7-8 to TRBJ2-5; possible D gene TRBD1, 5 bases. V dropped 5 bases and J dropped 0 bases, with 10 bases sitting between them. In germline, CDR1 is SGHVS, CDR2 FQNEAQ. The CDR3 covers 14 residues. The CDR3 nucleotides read TGTGCCAGCAGCCCTCCGACAGACCAAGAGACCCAGTACTTC. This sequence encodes CASSPPTDQETQYF.

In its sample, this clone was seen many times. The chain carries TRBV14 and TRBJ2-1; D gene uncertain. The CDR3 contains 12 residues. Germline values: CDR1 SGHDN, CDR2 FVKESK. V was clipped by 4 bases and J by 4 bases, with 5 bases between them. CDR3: CASSLGYNEQFF. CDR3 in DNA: TGTGCCAGCAGCCTCGGGTACAATGAGCAGTTCTTC.

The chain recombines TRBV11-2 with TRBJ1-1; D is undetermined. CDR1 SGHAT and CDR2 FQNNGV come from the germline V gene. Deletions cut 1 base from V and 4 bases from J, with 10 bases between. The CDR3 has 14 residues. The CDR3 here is CASSLVSGGTEAFF. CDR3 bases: TGTGCCAGCAGCTTAGTGTCTGGTGGCACTGAAGCTTTCTTT.

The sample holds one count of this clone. DNA for the CDR3: TGCAGTGCTAGATCTATAGGGACAGCTGGGGACACTGAAGCTTTCTTT. It encodes CSARSIGTAGDTEAFF. The V and J genes are TRBV20-1 and TRBJ1-1, with 7 bases fitting TRBD1. This CDR3 contains 16 residues. V was clipped by 2 bases and J by 3 bases; unmatched bases: 12. Germline CDR1 reads DFQATT; CDR2 reads SNEGSKA (reference sequence).

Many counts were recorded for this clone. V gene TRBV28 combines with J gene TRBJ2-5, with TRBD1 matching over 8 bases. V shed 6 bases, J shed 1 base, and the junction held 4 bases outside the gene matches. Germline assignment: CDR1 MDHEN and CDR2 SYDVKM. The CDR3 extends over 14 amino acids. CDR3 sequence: CASRSQGGQETQYF. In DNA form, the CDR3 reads TGTGCCAGCAGATCACAGGGGGGCCAAGAGACCCAGTACTTC. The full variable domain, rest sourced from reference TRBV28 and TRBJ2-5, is DVKVTQSSRYLVKRTGEKVFLECVQDMDHENMFWYRQDPGLGLRLIYFSYDVKMKEKGDIPEGYSVSREKKERFSLILESASTNQTSMYLCASRSQGGQETQYFGPGTRLLVL.

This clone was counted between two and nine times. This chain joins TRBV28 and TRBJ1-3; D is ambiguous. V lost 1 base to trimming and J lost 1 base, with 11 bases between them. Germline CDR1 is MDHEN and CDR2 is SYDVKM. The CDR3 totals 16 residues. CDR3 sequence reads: CASSLYTERSGNTIYF. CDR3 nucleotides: TGTGCCAGCAGTTTATACACGGAAAGATCTGGAAACACCATATATTTT.

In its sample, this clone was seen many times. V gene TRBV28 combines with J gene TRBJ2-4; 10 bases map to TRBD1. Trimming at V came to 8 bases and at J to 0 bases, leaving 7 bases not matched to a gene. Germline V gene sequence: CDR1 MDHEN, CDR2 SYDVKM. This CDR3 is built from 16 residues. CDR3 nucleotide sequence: TGTGCCAGCTTACCCGACAGGGGGCAAGCCAAAAACATTCAGTACTTC. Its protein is CASLPDRGQAKNIQYF.

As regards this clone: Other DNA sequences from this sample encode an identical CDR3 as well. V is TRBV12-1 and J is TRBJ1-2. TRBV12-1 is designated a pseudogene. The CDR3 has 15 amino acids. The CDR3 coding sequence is TGTGCCAGCAGCTTTAAGCACCCGCGGGACTATGGCTACACCTTC. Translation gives CASSFKHPRDYGYTF.

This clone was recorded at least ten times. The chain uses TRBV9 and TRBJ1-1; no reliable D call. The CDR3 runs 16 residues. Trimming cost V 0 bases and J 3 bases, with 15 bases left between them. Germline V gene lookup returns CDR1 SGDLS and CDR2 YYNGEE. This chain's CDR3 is CASSVGVMAGDTEAFF. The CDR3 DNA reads TGTGCCAGCAGCGTAGGGGTCATGGCCGGGGACACTGAAGCTTTCTTT. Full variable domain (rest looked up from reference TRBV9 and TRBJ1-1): DSGVTQTPKHLITATGQRVTLRCSPRSGDLSVYWYQQSLDQGLQFLIQYYNGEERAKGNILERFSAQQFPDLHSELNLSSLELGDSALYFCASSVGVMAGDTEAFFGQGTRLTVV.

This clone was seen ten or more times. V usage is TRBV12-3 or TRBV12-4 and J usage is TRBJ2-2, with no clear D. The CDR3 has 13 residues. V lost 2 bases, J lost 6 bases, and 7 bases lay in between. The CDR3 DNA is TGTGCCAGCAGTTTAACGGGCCCCGGGGAGCTGTTTTTT. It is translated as CASSLTGPGELFF.

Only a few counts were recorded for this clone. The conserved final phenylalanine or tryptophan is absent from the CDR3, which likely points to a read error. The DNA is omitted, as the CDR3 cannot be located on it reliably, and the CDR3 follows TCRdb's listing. This CDR3 reads CASTRDSLSRYEHYS. The J gene is TRBJ2-7, the V gene TRBV6-2 or TRBV6-3; the table's D call TRBD1 went unverified against the DNA. The CDR3 sequence runs 15 residues, both termini included. The germline V gene encodes CDR1 MNHEY and CDR2 SVGEGT.

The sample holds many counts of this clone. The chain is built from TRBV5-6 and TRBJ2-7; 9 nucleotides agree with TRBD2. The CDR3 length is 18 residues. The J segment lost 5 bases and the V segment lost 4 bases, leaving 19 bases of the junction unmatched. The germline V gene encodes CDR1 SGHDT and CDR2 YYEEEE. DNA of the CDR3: TGTGCCAGCAGCACCCCCCTAGCGGGAATGGGCAAGGGGGACGAGCAGTACTTC. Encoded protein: CASSTPLAGMGKGDEQYF.

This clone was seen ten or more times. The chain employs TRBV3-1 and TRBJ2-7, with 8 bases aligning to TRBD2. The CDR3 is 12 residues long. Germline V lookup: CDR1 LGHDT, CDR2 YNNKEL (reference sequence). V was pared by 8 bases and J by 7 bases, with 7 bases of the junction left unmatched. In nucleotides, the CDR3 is TGTGCCAGCCGGGGGGGGGCAAATGAGCAGTACTTC. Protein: CASRGGANEQYF.

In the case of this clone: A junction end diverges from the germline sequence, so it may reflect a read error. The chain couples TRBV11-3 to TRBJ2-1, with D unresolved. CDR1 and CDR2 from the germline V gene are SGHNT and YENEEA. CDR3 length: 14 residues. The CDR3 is CAISLGPGVGEHFF. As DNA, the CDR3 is TGTGCCATCAGCTTAGGGCCAGGCGTCGGTGAGCATTTCTTC.

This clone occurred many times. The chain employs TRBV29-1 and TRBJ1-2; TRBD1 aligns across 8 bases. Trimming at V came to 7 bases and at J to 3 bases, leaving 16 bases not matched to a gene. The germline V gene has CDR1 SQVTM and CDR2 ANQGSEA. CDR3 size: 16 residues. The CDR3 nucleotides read TGCAGCGCCGCAGGACAGGGAGTTGGAGTCGACTATGGCTACACCTTC. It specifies CSAAGQGVGVDYGYTF.